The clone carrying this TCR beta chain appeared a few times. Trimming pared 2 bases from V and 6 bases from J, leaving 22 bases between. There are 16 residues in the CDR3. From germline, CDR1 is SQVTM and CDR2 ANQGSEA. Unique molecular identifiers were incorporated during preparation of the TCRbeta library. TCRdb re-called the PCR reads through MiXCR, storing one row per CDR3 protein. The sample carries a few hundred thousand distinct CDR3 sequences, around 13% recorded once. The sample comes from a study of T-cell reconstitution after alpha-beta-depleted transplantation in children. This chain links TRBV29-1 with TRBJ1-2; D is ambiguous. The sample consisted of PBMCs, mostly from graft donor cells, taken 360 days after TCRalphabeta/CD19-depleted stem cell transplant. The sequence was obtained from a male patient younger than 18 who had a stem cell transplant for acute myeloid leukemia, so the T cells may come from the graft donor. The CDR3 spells CSVEKGGFGLRDGYTF. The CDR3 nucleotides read TGCAGCGTTGAAAAAGGCGGGTTCGGGCTACGGGATGGCTACACCTTC.